These T cell receptor beta chains were read from a single sample in a study of T cells expressing NK-cell markers. TCRdb reworked the 5' RACE reads into one entry per CDR3 protein, no DNA. The sample's table shows 300,000 to 450,000 distinct CDR3 sequences. What was sequenced was blood T cells: a sorted CD56 or NKG2C T cell subset, CD4+ or CD8+ T cells, or bulk PBMC T cells (not recorded which). Receptors were obtained from a man aged 18-75 years in good health. CDR3s include the opening cysteine and the closing phenylalanine or tryptophan.

CDR3 length: 16
V gene: TRBV20-1
J gene: TRBJ2-2
CDR3 protein: CSAIPRGRENTGELFF

CDR3 length: 15
V gene: TRBV3-1
J gene: TRBJ2-3
CDR3 protein: CASSQVSRQRDTQYF

CDR3 length: 13
V gene: TRBV28
J gene: TRBJ1-2
CDR3 protein: CASSLPGIYGYTF

CDR3 length: 15
V gene: TRBV20-1
J gene: TRBJ2-7
CDR3 protein: CSASNRGPASYEQYF

CDR3 length: 17
V gene: TRBV28
J gene: TRBJ1-2
CDR3 protein: CASTPPDNRGRHYGYTF

CDR3 length: 14
V gene: TRBV7-9
J gene: TRBJ2-1
CDR3 protein: CASSPTSSYNEQFF

CDR3 length: 17
V gene: TRBV5-1
J gene: TRBJ2-6
CDR3 protein: CASSPGTPYSGANVLTF

CDR3 length: 12
V gene: TRBV12-3/TRBV12-4
J gene: TRBJ2-1
CDR3 protein: CASSSNLYGQFF

CDR3 length: 15
V gene: TRBV2
J gene: TRBJ2-6
CDR3 protein: CASSTGLTGANVLTF

CDR3 length: 15
V gene: TRBV5-6
J gene: TRBJ2-2
CDR3 protein: CASSTPGKGVGELFF

CDR3 length: 15
V gene: TRBV7-2
J gene: TRBJ2-5
CDR3 protein: CASSWSRSGGETQYF

CDR3 length: 14
V gene: TRBV12-5
J gene: TRBJ2-7
CDR3 protein: CASGSGTGSYEQYF

CDR3 length: 12
V gene: TRBV20-1
J gene: TRBJ2-5
CDR3 protein: CSAVRDSQTQYF

CDR3 length: 16
V gene: TRBV2
J gene: TRBJ2-1
CDR3 protein: CASSTQGIGTYNEQFF

CDR3 length: 15
V gene: TRBV6-1
J gene: TRBJ2-2
CDR3 protein: CASSRGTRRTGELFF

CDR3 length: 17
V gene: TRBV19
J gene: TRBJ2-1
CDR3 protein: CASSTGRMGQGNNEQFF

CDR3 length: 18
V gene: TRBV6-5
J gene: TRBJ2-1
CDR3 protein: CASSYSGEGGSSYNEQFF

CDR3 length: 14
V gene: TRBV2
J gene: TRBJ2-2
CDR3 protein: CASKRDRNTGELFF

CDR3 length: 14
V gene: TRBV19
J gene: TRBJ2-3
CDR3 protein: CASSITQITDTQYF

CDR3 length: 15
V gene: TRBV3-1
J gene: TRBJ2-5
CDR3 protein: CASSQDAGLAVDKYF

CDR3 length: 13
V gene: TRBV2
J gene: TRBJ2-3
CDR3 protein: CASGTQAGDTQYF

CDR3 length: 15
V gene: TRBV20-1
J gene: TRBJ2-2
CDR3 protein: CSARGPGTGGGELFF

CDR3 length: 16
V gene: TRBV7-6
J gene: TRBJ1-1
CDR3 protein: CASSLVSGSGGTEAFF

CDR3 length: 12
V gene: TRBV19
J gene: TRBJ1-1
CDR3 protein: CASSGQRTEAFF

CDR3 length: 15
V gene: TRBV6-1
J gene: TRBJ1-1
CDR3 protein: CASSASGSGNTEAFF

CDR3 length: 13
V gene: TRBV13
J gene: TRBJ2-7
CDR3 protein: CASSSQSSYEQYF

CDR3 length: 15
V gene: TRBV3-1
J gene: TRBJ1-2
CDR3 protein: CASSQDLAGGNGYTF

CDR3 length: 13
V gene: TRBV5-1
J gene: TRBJ2-1
CDR3 protein: CASSADGYNEQFF

CDR3 length: 15
V gene: TRBV7-2
J gene: TRBJ2-7
CDR3 protein: CASSFGQGDIYEQYF

CDR3 length: 13
V gene: TRBV20-1
J gene: TRBJ1-5
CDR3 protein: CSASPYRNQPQHF

CDR3 length: 15
V gene: TRBV9
J gene: TRBJ2-7
CDR3 protein: CASGPSGGNPYEQYF

CDR3 length: 15
V gene: TRBV20-1
J gene: TRBJ1-4
CDR3 protein: CSARDLEGYSEKLFF

CDR3 length: 14
V gene: TRBV20-1
J gene: TRBJ2-1
CDR3 protein: CSGSERGVYNEQFF

CDR3 length: 14
V gene: TRBV20-1
J gene: TRBJ2-3
CDR3 protein: CSARDKSGGTTQYF

CDR3 length: 19
V gene: TRBV21-1
J gene: TRBJ2-3
CDR3 protein: CASSNQRGDCISSTDTQYF

CDR3 length: 15
V gene: TRBV6-1
J gene: TRBJ2-7
CDR3 protein: CASRDTGGRGYEQYF